The 21 T cell receptor beta chains below were found in one sample sequenced in a study of T cell changes during pregnancy in multiple sclerosis. The data were produced by immunoSEQ multiplex PCR, yet TCRdb's version contains in-frame clones alone and is incomplete. The table has 90,000 to 120,000 clones, about nine tenths seen once; the top ten hold 3.5%. The source was peripheral blood, collected after pregnancy. The receptors here all came from a female donor with multiple sclerosis, enrolled in a pregnancy study.

The rearrangement uses TRBV10-3 and TRBJ2-2; D gene ambiguous. Germline V gene data show CDR1 as ENHRY and CDR2 as SYGVKD. This CDR3 has 13 residues. Between the trimmed V and J ends, which lost 6 bases and 7 bases, there was a span of 12 bases. The CDR3 loop reads CAIRDMVVGELFF. The CDR3 nucleotides are TGTGCCATCAGAGACATGGTAGTCGGGGAGCTGTTTTTT.

This clone was detected only a few times. The rearrangement links TRBV5-6 to TRBJ2-7; tentative D call: TRBD2 (6 bases). CDR3 size: 12 residues. Trimming cost V 4 bases and J 6 bases, with 11 bases left between them. Germline V gives CDR1 SGHDT, CDR2 YYEEEE. DNA for the CDR3: TGTGCCAGCAGCGCGGAGGGAGGCGAGCAGTACTTC. It encodes CASSAEGGEQYF.

The rearrangement joins TRBV5-4 to TRBJ1-2; D might be TRBD1 (5 bases). V shed 4 bases and J shed 6 bases, with 22 bases lying between them. CDR1 SGHNT and CDR2 YYREEE come from the germline V gene (reference sequence). This CDR3 is 16 amino acids long. The DNA of the CDR3 is TGTGCCAGCAGCCTTCAGCCCTTGGGGCTCGCAGATGGCTACACCTTC. This gives the protein CASSLQPLGLADGYTF.

The chain recombines TRBV28 with TRBJ2-5; maybe TRBD2 (6 bases). V dropped 4 bases and J dropped 2 bases, with 11 bases sitting between them. The CDR3 is 14 residues long. Germline loops: CDR1 MDHEN, CDR2 SYDVKM. The DNA of the CDR3 is TGTGCCAGCAGTTACACGGGGGAACAAGAGACCCAGTACTTC. This sequence encodes CASSYTGEQETQYF.

The V call is TRBV5-1, the J call TRBJ2-7, with 12 bases matching TRBD1. The ends lost 4 bases at V and 0 bases at J; junction bases unmatched: 5. This CDR3 contains 16 residues. CDR1 and CDR2 (germline): SGHRS, YFSETQ. In DNA form, the CDR3 reads TGCGCCAGCAGCCTAGGGACAGGGGGCGACTCCTACGAGCAGTACTTC. Translation gives CASSLGTGGDSYEQYF.

The chain is built from TRBV19 and TRBJ1-1; D uncertain. The germline V gene encodes CDR1 LNHDA and CDR2 SQIVND (reference sequence). With 0 bases removed from V and 2 bases from J, the gap between germline ends came to 10 bases. The CDR3 length is 15 residues. The CDR3 nucleotides read TGTGCCAGTAGTATAGAATCGGGAGCCAACACTGAAGCTTTCTTT. Encoded protein: CASSIESGANTEAFF.

The rearrangement uses TRBV12-5 and TRBJ1-2; 8 bases fit TRBD1. Germline CDR1 reads LGHNT; CDR2 reads FRNRAP. The trim removed 0 bases at V and 7 bases at J, leaving 7 bases unmatched. The CDR3 consists of 15 residues. The CDR3 DNA reads TGTGCTAGTGGTTTGGTCCTTTTGACAGGGGTTGGCTACACCTTC. Encoded protein: CASGLVLLTGVGYTF.

This chain uses TRBV6-5 with TRBJ1-1; 8 nucleotides align to TRBD1. In germline, CDR1 is MNHEY, CDR2 SVGAGI. V lost 5 bases to trimming and J lost 5 bases; unmatched junction nucleotides: 4. The CDR3 is 13 amino acids. The CDR3 reads CASSRTGGTEAFF. The CDR3 DNA is TGTGCCAGCAGTAGAACAGGGGGGACTGAAGCTTTCTTT.

The chain combines TRBV30 with TRBJ1-1; D is unclear. Trimming pared 0 bases from V and 1 base from J, leaving 6 bases between. This CDR3 comprises 13 residues. Germline CDR1 and CDR2: GTSNPN and SVGIG (reference sequence). The DNA of the CDR3 is TGTGCCTGGAGTGTAGGCGGGAACACTGAAGCTTTCTTT. The encoded protein is CAWSVGGNTEAFF.

The chain combines TRBV6-1 with TRBJ2-7; 10 positions agree with TRBD1. Germline V gives CDR1 MNHNS, CDR2 SASEGT. With V trimmed by 4 bases and J by 1 base, 13 bases remained unmatched. This CDR3 is built from 18 residues. The CDR3 bases are TGTGCCAGCAGTGTGCGGGACAGGGGACGTTCGGGGTCCTACGAGCAGTACTTC. Protein sequence: CASSVRDRGRSGSYEQYF.

This clone occurred once. The chain recombines TRBV7-4 with TRBJ2-3; D is unresolved. The V end was cut by 3 bases, the J end by 9 bases, with 13 bases between. This CDR3 has 13 residues. Germline loops: CDR1 SGHVT, CDR2 SQSDAQ. The CDR3 sequence: CASSLAPRRTQYF. CDR3 bases: TGTGCCAGCAGCTTGGCCCCTAGAAGGACGCAGTATTTT. Filled out from reference TRBV7-4 and TRBJ2-3, the complete variable domain reads GAGVSQSPRYKVAKRGRDVALRCDSISGHVTLYWYRQTLGQGSEVLTYSQSDAQRDKSGRPSGRFSAERPERSVSTLKIQRTEQGDSAVYLCASSLAPRRTQYFGPGTRLTVL.

This clone occurred once. The V and J genes are TRBV25-1 and TRBJ2-5; 8 nucleotides agree with TRBD1. This CDR3 has 15 residues. Losses at the gene ends were 0 bases for V and 5 bases for J; bases not matched to a gene: 5. CDR1 and CDR2 (germline): MGHDK, SYGVNS. As DNA, the CDR3 is TGTGCCAGCAGTGAATACAGGGGGCTTGAGGAGACCCAGTACTTC. This sequence encodes CASSEYRGLEETQYF.

V and J are TRBV19 and TRBJ2-6, with D possibly being TRBD2 (5 bases). This CDR3 comprises 17 residues. Germline loops: CDR1 LNHDA, CDR2 SQIVND (reference sequence). V was clipped by 3 bases and J by 2 bases, with 14 bases between them. The CDR3 sequence: CASSIRGGRTGANVLTF. The CDR3 DNA is TGTGCCAGTAGTATTCGGGGTGGTAGGACTGGGGCCAACGTCCTGACTTTC.

CDR3 in DNA: TGCGCCAGCAGCGCCAACCGGGATCCCGCCCACGAGCAGTACTTC. Translated, it gives CASSANRDPAHEQYF. The V gene is TRBV5-1, the J gene TRBJ2-7; a weak D match, TRBD2 (5 bases). The V end lost 4 bases, the J end lost 5 bases, and 19 bases lay between the germline ends. Germline values: CDR1 SGHRS, CDR2 YFSETQ. This CDR3 is built from 15 residues.

This clone has only one observation. The rearrangement uses TRBV7-8 and TRBJ1-3; maybe TRBD1 (5 bases). The V gene lost 2 bases and the J gene lost 2 bases, with 16 bases spanning the gap. The CDR3 runs 17 residues. CDR1 is SGHVS and CDR2 is FQNEAQ in the germline V gene. CDR3 residues: CASSLRGLGSPGNTIYF. In DNA form, the CDR3 reads TGTGCCAGCAGCTTAAGGGGTCTGGGGTCCCCTGGAAACACCATATATTTT.

The chain is built from TRBV19 and TRBJ1-2, with D tentatively TRBD1 (6 bases). V dropped 7 bases and J dropped 4 bases, with 16 bases sitting between them. The germline V gene has CDR1 LNHDA and CDR2 SQIVND (reference sequence). The CDR3 consists of 14 residues. CDR3 in amino acids: CASNGLQGTYGYTF. CDR3 nucleotide sequence: TGTGCCAGTAATGGGCTACAGGGAACCTATGGCTACACCTTC.

J is TRBJ2-7 and V is TRBV19, with 8 bases identical to TRBD1. The CDR3 is 14 residues long. Germline loops: CDR1 LNHDA, CDR2 SQIVND (reference sequence). Unmatched junction bases numbered 7, after V lost 5 bases and J lost 4 bases. The CDR3 DNA follows: TGTGCCAGTAGTCACACGACAGGGGAATACGAGCAGTACTTC. Its translation is CASSHTTGEYEQYF.

CDR3 DNA sequence: TGTGCCAGCTCATCTCCCACGAGACAGGGAATGAACACTGAAGCTTTCTTT. Translating it yields CASSSPTRQGMNTEAFF. The V call is TRBV18, the J call TRBJ1-1; 7 bases align to TRBD1. The length of the CDR3 is 17 residues. Trimming removed 5 bases from V and 0 bases from J; junction bases left unmatched: 12. Germline V gene sequence: CDR1 KGHSH, CDR2 LQKENI.

The CDR3: CASSRGLTDEAFF. The CDR3 DNA is TGTGCCAGCTCACGGGGACTCACGGATGAAGCTTTCTTT. The chain links TRBV18 to TRBJ1-1, with a possible D match to TRBD1 (5 bases). This CDR3 comprises 13 residues. Trimming left V 4 bases short and J 7 bases short, with 13 bases between. Germline loops: CDR1 KGHSH, CDR2 LQKENI.

V usage is TRBV27 and J usage is TRBJ2-4, with 9 bases that match TRBD1. The germline CDR1 and CDR2 sequences are MNHEY and SMNVEV (reference sequence). The CDR3 runs to 13 residues. V was pared by 8 bases and J by 5 bases, with 4 bases of the junction left unmatched. In DNA, the CDR3 is TGTGCCAGCGGACAGGGGAACGAAAACATTCAGTACTTC. It is translated as CASGQGNENIQYF.

This rearrangement joins TRBV4-2 to TRBJ1-1, with TRBD1 as a possible D gene (6 bases). This CDR3 has 16 residues. Germline CDR1 and CDR2: LGHNA and YNFKEQ. V was pared by 3 bases and J by 5 bases, with 19 bases between. CDR3 sequence reads: CASSQPTGLMVTEAFF. CDR3 bases: TGTGCCAGCAGCCAGCCAACAGGGCTGATGGTGACTGAAGCTTTCTTT.